This entry is about one TCR beta chain. This entry is derived from a study of cytomegalovirus exposure and HLA in healthy donors. Both 60 Vbeta primers and 13 Jbeta primers went into the PCR. Profiling relied on immunoSEQ multiplex PCR, and the TCRdb table lists in-frame clones only, not all of them. This sample has 98,000 or so clones, with about 76% found just once. CDR1 is KGHSH, CDR2 LQKENI, per germline. This CDR3 region has 18 residues. Trimming cost V 3 bases and J 2 bases; bases outside gene matches: 14. Material: PBMCs. The chain is built from TRBV18 and TRBJ1-2; 8 bases agree with TRBD1. This receptor was identified in a human donor in good health. This CDR3 is CASSPSDRAQFVNYGYTF. CDR3 nucleotide sequence: TGTGCCAGCTCACCTTCGGACAGGGCCCAGTTCGTAAACTATGGCTACACCTTC.